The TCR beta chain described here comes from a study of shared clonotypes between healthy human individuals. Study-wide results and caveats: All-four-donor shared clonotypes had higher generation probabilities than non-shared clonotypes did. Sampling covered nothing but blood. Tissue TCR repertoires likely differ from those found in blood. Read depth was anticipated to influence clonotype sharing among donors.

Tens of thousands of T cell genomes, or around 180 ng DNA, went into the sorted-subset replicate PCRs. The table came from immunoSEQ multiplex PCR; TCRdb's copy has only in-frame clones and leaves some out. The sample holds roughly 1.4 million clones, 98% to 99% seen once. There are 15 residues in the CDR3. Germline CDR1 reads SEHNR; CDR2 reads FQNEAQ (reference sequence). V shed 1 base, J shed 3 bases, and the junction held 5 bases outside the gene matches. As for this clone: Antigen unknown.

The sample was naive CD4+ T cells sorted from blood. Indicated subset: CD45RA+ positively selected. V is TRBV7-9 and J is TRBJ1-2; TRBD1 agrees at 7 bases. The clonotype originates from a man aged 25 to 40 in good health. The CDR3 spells CASSLEGAFDYGYTF. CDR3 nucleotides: TGTGCCAGCAGCTTAGAGGGGGCATTTGACTATGGCTACACCTTC.